The clone carrying this T cell receptor (beta chain) came up a few times. Its antigen remains unknown. These data originate in a study of CD8+ T cells in alopecia areata. Across the study: For 6 to 18 months, tofacitinib was taken, and 6 months off drug followed. Overall study findings and caveats: Patients showed less clear TCR sequence sharing than mice, possibly partly because of HLA diversity.

This CDR3 is built from 14 residues. Trimming took off 7 bases at V and 2 bases at J, with 11 bases between the two ends. Per the germline V gene, CDR1 is MNHNS and CDR2 is SASEGT. Documented treatment: oral pan-JAK inhibitor, 5-10 mg twice daily. It was from alopecia areata patients that lesional scalp punch biopsies and peripheral blood were collected. Extracted from the samples, RNA was reverse transcribed into cDNA to serve as the sequencing template. Measured with immunoSEQ multiplex PCR; TCRdb has only the in-frame clones, and not every one. The repertoire includes about 200,000 clones, roughly two fifths of them detected once, and 0.48% sits in the top ten.

The origin of this receptor is a human donor with alopecia areata. The material was CD4+ T cells sorted from blood, obtained around week 30, from a patient treated with tofacitinib. V and J are TRBV6-1 and TRBJ2-2, with D perhaps matching TRBD1 (6 bases). As DNA, the CDR3 is TGTGCCAGCATCAAGGGGGTAAACACCGGGGAGCTGTTTTTT. It specifies CASIKGVNTGELFF.